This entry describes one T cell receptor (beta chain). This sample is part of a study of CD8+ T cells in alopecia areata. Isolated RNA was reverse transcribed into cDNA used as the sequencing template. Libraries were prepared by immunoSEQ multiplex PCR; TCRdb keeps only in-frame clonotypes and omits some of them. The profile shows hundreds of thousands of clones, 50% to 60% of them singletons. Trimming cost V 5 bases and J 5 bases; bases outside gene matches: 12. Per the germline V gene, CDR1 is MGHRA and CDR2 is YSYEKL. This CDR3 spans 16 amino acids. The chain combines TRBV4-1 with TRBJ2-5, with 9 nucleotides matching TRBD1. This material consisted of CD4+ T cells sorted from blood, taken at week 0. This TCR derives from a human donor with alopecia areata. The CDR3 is CASSNQPGQGLETQYF. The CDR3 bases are TGCGCCAGCAGCAATCAGCCGGGACAGGGTTTGGAGACCCAGTACTTC.